The table lists the clone carrying this T cell receptor beta chain with a count of one. The data are from a study of T cell changes during pregnancy in multiple sclerosis. Germline CDR1 and CDR2: SGDLS and YYNGEE. The CDR3 loop spans 15 amino acids. Trimming removed 0 bases from V and 3 bases from J, with 12 bases in between. The method was immunoSEQ multiplex PCR; TCRdb's version includes in-frame clones alone and lacks a portion of them. Of 90,000 to 100,000 clones in the sample, roughly 94% are singletons; the top ten hold approximately 2.2%. V usage is TRBV9 and J usage is TRBJ1-1, with D possibly being TRBD1 (5 bases). The clonotype was recovered from a female donor in good health, enrolled as a control in a pregnancy study. Source: peripheral blood, taken after pregnancy. CDR3 region: CASSVVGARDTEAFF. The CDR3 region has the DNA TGTGCCAGCAGCGTAGTAGGGGCACGGGACACTGAAGCTTTCTTT.